One and the same sample provided the 15 T cell receptor beta chains below, sequenced in a study of cytomegalovirus exposure and HLA in healthy donors. With 60 Vbeta and 13 Jbeta primers, the PCR was carried out. Repertoires were generated with immunoSEQ multiplex PCR, while TCRdb's copy carries only in-frame clones and drops some. The table has 40,000 to 55,000 clones, around 70% seen once. Sequencing was performed on PBMCs. Receptor source: a woman in her forties or fifties in good health and CMV-seronegative.

The CDR3 DNA reads TGCGCCAGCAGCCAAGAACCGAGCCAGGGGTCGGAGACCCAGTACTTC. It codes for CASSQEPSQGSETQYF. V gene TRBV4-1 combines with J gene TRBJ2-5; possibly TRBD1 for D (6 bases). This CDR3 is 16 amino acids long. The ends were cut back, 0 bases at V and 5 bases at J, with 16 bases in the middle. From germline, CDR1 is MGHRA and CDR2 YSYEKL.

The chain carries TRBV4-1 and TRBJ2-3; 7 bases line up with TRBD1. With 3 bases clipped from V and 1 base from J, the junction kept 4 bases outside the gene matches. The CDR3 covers 15 residues. Germline values: CDR1 MGHRA, CDR2 YSYEKL. This CDR3 is CASSQSGQGTDTQYF. CDR3 bases: TGCGCCAGCAGCCAGTCCGGACAGGGCACAGATACGCAGTATTTT.

The rearrangement joins TRBV18 to TRBJ1-1; D remains ambiguous. Germline values: CDR1 KGHSH, CDR2 LQKENI. V lost 4 bases to trimming and J lost 6 bases, with 9 bases between them. The CDR3 is 12 residues long. The chain's CDR3 is CASSRGGSEAFF. CDR3 DNA: TGTGCCAGCTCACGAGGAGGGTCTGAAGCTTTCTTT.

The chain combines TRBV7-6 with TRBJ1-3; D may be TRBD1 (5 bases). Germline CDR1 SGHVS, CDR2 FNYEAQ. V was pared by 1 base and J by 1 base, with 8 bases between. CDR3 size: 15 residues. This chain's CDR3 is CASSLVPGSGNTIYF. The CDR3 DNA reads as TGTGCCAGCAGCTTAGTCCCAGGGTCTGGAAACACCATATATTTT.

The J gene is TRBJ2-1, the V gene TRBV6-5; a weak D match, TRBD1 (6 bases). The length of the CDR3 is 13 residues. Deletions cut 2 bases from V and 7 bases from J, with 9 bases between. Germline CDR1 is MNHEY and CDR2 is SVGAGI. This chain's CDR3 is CASSYGGGNEQFF. In nucleotides, the CDR3 is TGTGCCAGCAGTTACGGGGGCGGGAATGAGCAGTTCTTC.

The rearrangement joins TRBV7-2 to TRBJ2-7; perhaps TRBD2 as D (7 bases). Germline CDR1 is SGHTA and CDR2 is FQGNSA. The CDR3 is 15 residues long. Trimming pared 1 base from V and 7 bases from J, leaving 17 bases between. The CDR3 DNA sequence: TGTGCCAGCAGCTTAGGGGGGGGCCCGCGTGGGGAGCAGTACTTC. This encodes CASSLGGGPRGEQYF.

This sequence joins TRBV27 and TRBJ2-7; D possibly corresponds to TRBD2 (6 bases). With 1 base removed from V and 0 bases from J, the gap between germline ends came to 10 bases. The CDR3 covers 15 residues. Germline CDR1 is MNHEY and CDR2 is SMNVEV (reference sequence). This CDR3 is CASSLFVGSSYEQYF. In DNA form, the CDR3 reads TGTGCCAGCAGTTTATTCGTCGGGAGCTCCTACGAGCAGTACTTC.

The chain has TRBV7-8 and TRBJ1-6, with TRBD1 as a possible D gene (5 bases). V was trimmed by 2 bases and J by 12 bases, leaving 14 bases between them. Germline values: CDR1 SGHVS, CDR2 FQNEAQ. The CDR3 sequence is 14 residues long. The CDR3 nucleotides are TGTGCCAGCAGCTTATTGACAGACCAAGGACCCCTCCACTTT. This gives the protein CASSLLTDQGPLHF.

This chain links TRBV5-1 with TRBJ2-1, with D perhaps matching TRBD2 (6 bases). The germline V gene has CDR1 SGHRS and CDR2 YFSETQ. V lost 4 bases to trimming and J lost 6 bases, with 14 bases between them. The CDR3 contains 14 residues. Here the CDR3 DNA reads TGCGCCAGCAGCATGACTAGTCCTCTCAATGAGCAGTTCTTC. Translating gives CASSMTSPLNEQFF.

The chain carries TRBV30 and TRBJ1-1, with D tentatively TRBD1 (6 bases). Trimming stripped 4 bases from V and 5 bases from J, with 17 bases between. The CDR3 loop spans 14 amino acids. Germline CDR1 reads GTSNPN; CDR2 reads SVGIG (reference sequence). The CDR3 DNA sequence: TGTGCCTGGACCCCTGCAGGGGTACGGACTGAAGCTTTCTTT. The encoded protein is CAWTPAGVRTEAFF.

The chain combines TRBV6-6 with TRBJ1-1; D might be TRBD1 (5 bases). Germline CDR1 is MNHNY and CDR2 is SVGAGI (reference sequence). The CDR3 is 13 amino acids. Trimming left V 7 bases short and J 2 bases short, with 11 bases between. This CDR3 reads CASNSGVNTEAFF. CDR3 sequence (DNA): TGTGCCAGCAATTCGGGGGTCAACACTGAAGCTTTCTTT.

This clone was detected a few times. The chain is built from TRBV5-1 and TRBJ2-7; weak D call: TRBD2 (5 bases). CDR3 length: 16 amino acids. V was pared by 4 bases and J by 2 bases, with 19 bases between. From germline, CDR1 is SGHRS and CDR2 YFSETQ. CDR3 residues: CASSTVLSASAYEQYF. CDR3 sequence (DNA): TGCGCCAGCAGCACGGTCCTTAGCGCTTCCGCCTACGAGCAGTACTTC.

This chain links TRBV19 with TRBJ2-2; tentatively, D is TRBD1 (6 bases). The CDR3 has 14 amino acids. Germline V gene sequence: CDR1 LNHDA, CDR2 SQIVND (reference sequence). V dropped 7 bases and J dropped 0 bases, with 9 bases sitting between them. CDR3 in DNA: TGTGCCAGTATAGCAGGGGCGAACACCGGGGAGCTGTTTTTT. It translates to CASIAGANTGELFF. Drawing the rest from reference TRBV19 and TRBJ2-2, the complete variable domain is DGGITQSPKYLFRKEGQNVTLSCEQNLNHDAMYWYRQDPGQGLRLIYYSQIVNDFQKGDIAEGYSVSREKKESFPLTVTSAQKNPTAFYLCASIAGANTGELFFGEGSRLTVL.

The chain employs TRBV2 and TRBJ1-1, with D maybe TRBD1 (5 bases). Germline loops: CDR1 SNHLY, CDR2 FYNNEI. The length of the CDR3 is 14 residues. V gave up 7 bases and J gave up 2 bases, with 14 bases separating them. The CDR3 spells CASNRQISNTEAFF. The CDR3 DNA is TGTGCCAGCAACCGACAGATTTCAAACACTGAAGCTTTCTTT.

V gene TRBV5-8 combines with J gene TRBJ2-5; TRBD1 might be the D (5 bases). The germline CDR1 and CDR2 sequences are SGHTS and YDEGEE. V dropped 4 bases and J dropped 4 bases, with 14 bases sitting between them. There are 14 residues in the CDR3. The CDR3 DNA reads as TGTGCCAGCAGCGGGTTCGGCCAGGGAGAGACCCAGTACTTC. It encodes CASSGFGQGETQYF.